This TCR beta chain is drawn from a study of T cell repertoires in cytomegalovirus infection. For the study at large: An indication of both CMV infection and matching HLA type came from public TCR beta signatures.

Study-wide results and caveats: CMV carriers having the relevant HLA were flagged by cumulative public TCR beta family frequency. HLA-C-restricted TCR beta clonotypes specific for CMV led the ex vivo response.

As concerns this clonotype: Its antigen remains unidentified.

TCRdb used MiXCR to reprocess the reads, holding one entry per CDR3 protein. The data hold more than 400,000 distinct CDR3 sequences, with around 27% observed a single time. Germline CDR1 SGHVS, CDR2 FQNEAQ. The CDR3 has 13 residues. V dropped 4 bases and J dropped 3; count of bases not matched to a gene: 2. The rearrangement uses TRBV7-8 and TRBJ2-5, with 7 nucleotides matching TRBD2. Specimen: PBMCs. This receptor was taken from a human donor in good health (CMV status not recorded). Some clones in this sample may be carry-over from other donors' samples. The CDR3 loop is CASSSGLKETQYF. The CDR3 coding sequence is TGTGCCAGCAGCTCGGGACTAAAAGAGACCCAGTACTTC. Filled out from reference TRBV7-8 and TRBJ2-5, the complete variable domain reads GAGVSQSPRYKVAKRGQDVALRCDPISGHVSLFWYQQALGQGPEFLTYFQNEAQLDKSGLPSDRFFAERPEGSVSTLKIQRTQQEDSAVYLCASSSGLKETQYFGPGTRLLVL.